These T cell receptor beta chains were read from a single sample in a study of blood T cell repertoires in COVID-19. Sequencing was performed with immunoSEQ multiplex PCR; in TCRdb, only in-frame clones are kept and a portion is missing. There are approximately 350,000 clones in the sample; more than 70% occur only once, and approximately 3% lies in the top ten. Sequencing was done on a sample of peripheral blood. The receptors shown here come from a man aged 25-45 years with active or convalescent COVID-19. Each CDR3 is given with its conserved first and last residue. The D gene is left open where the match is weak. Clone size, where shown, is once, few, many, or a class for clones that have expanded.

j_call | clone_size | d_call | v_call | cdr3_aa | cdr3_nt
TRBJ1-6 | - | - | TRBV14 | CASSPTWRAGALHF | TGTGCCAGCAGCCCCACCTGGCGGGCTGGGGCCCTCCACTTT
TRBJ2-2 | - | TRBD2 | TRBV18 | CASSPRTSGGPHRELFF | TGTGCCAGCTCCCCGCGGACTAGCGGGGGACCCCACCGGGAGCTGTTTTTT
TRBJ2-7 | once | TRBD2 | TRBV7-8 | CASSLTAGGSYEQYF | TGTGCCAGCAGCTTAACTGCGGGAGGGTCCTACGAGCAGTACTTC
TRBJ1-4 | once | - | TRBV6-5 | CASSYSIGATNEKLFF | TGTGCCAGCAGTTACTCGATCGGGGCAACTAATGAAAAACTGTTTTTT
TRBJ2-1 | - | TRBD2 | TRBV27 | CASCLAGYREQFF | TGTGCCAGCTGCCTAGCGGGATACCGTGAGCAGTTCTTC
TRBJ1-4 | - | TRBD1 | TRBV28 | CASTTGRGDEKLFF | TGTGCCAGCACGACAGGGCGCGGTGATGAAAAACTGTTTTTT
TRBJ2-1 | few | TRBD2 | TRBV5-1 | CASSLSQGLATGEQFF | TGCGCCAGCAGCTTGTCCCAGGGACTAGCCACCGGTGAGCAGTTCTTC
TRBJ2-1 | - | - | TRBV6-4 | CASSDIRDTGRNEQFF | TGTGCCAGCAGTGACATACGGGACACTGGTAGGAATGAGCAGTTCTTC
TRBJ1-5 | - | - | TRBV9 | CASSPWGGSQPQHF | TGTGCCAGCAGCCCTTGGGGGGGCAGTCAGCCCCAGCATTTT
TRBJ2-2 | - | - | TRBV7-3 | CASSSEAGYTGELFF | TGTGCCAGCAGCTCAGAGGCCGGATACACCGGGGAGCTGTTTTTT
TRBJ2-1 | - | - | TRBV11-2 | CASSLELPYNEQFF | TGTGCCAGCAGCTTAGAACTACCCTACAATGAGCAGTTCTTC
TRBJ2-2 | - | - | TRBV6-4 | CASRQGRVAGELFF | TGTGCCAGCAGACAGGGAAGGGTCGCCGGGGAGCTGTTTTTT
TRBJ1-1 | - | - | TRBV7-8 | CASSPSVMNTEAFF | TGTGCCAGCAGCCCGAGTGTAATGAACACTGAAGCTTTCTTT
TRBJ2-7 | - | TRBD1 | TRBV6-5 | CASSRDRGSSYEQYF | TGTGCCAGCAGCCGGGACAGGGGGAGCTCCTACGAGCAGTACTTC
TRBJ1-2 | - | TRBD1 | TRBV2 | CASSRQGYYYGYTF | TGTGCCAGCTCACGACAGGGATATTACTATGGCTACACCTTC
TRBJ2-2 | - | TRBD1 | TRBV3-1/TRBV3-2 | CASSQTGDRLFF | TGTGCCAGCAGCCAGACAGGGGATCGGCTGTTTTTT
TRBJ1-1 | - | TRBD1 | TRBV11-3 | CASSLQGAVAEAFF | TGTGCCAGCAGCTTACAGGGGGCGGTGGCTGAAGCTTTCTTT
TRBJ2-5 | - | TRBD2 | TRBV7-2 | CASSYTQIAGGLQETQYF | TGTGCCAGCAGCTACACCCAGATAGCGGGGGGGCTCCAAGAGACCCAGTACTTC
TRBJ2-3 | - | - | TRBV6-1 | CASSESAGWSTDTQYF | TGTGCCAGCAGTGAGTCGGCGGGATGGAGCACAGATACGCAGTATTTT
TRBJ1-5 | - | - | TRBV5-6 | CASSAVSHRDSNQPQHF | TGTGCCAGCAGCGCCGTTTCCCACAGGGACAGCAATCAGCCCCAGCATTTT
TRBJ1-2 | - | - | TRBV19 | CASSDLVGRGDYGYTF | TGTGCCAGTAGCGACCTAGTGGGCAGGGGTGACTATGGCTACACCTTC
TRBJ2-7 | - | - | TRBV29-1 | CSVARDYEQYF | TGCAGCGTTGCCAGGGACTACGAGCAGTACTTC
TRBJ2-7 | - | - | TRBV4-3 | CASSQEAPGGSYEQYF | TGCGCCAGCAGCCAAGAGGCGCCAGGGGGGTCCTACGAGCAGTACTTC
TRBJ2-6 | - | - | TRBV30 | CACLATLSGANVLTF | TGTGCCTGTCTAGCGACTCTCTCTGGGGCCAACGTCCTGACTTTC
TRBJ2-3 | - | TRBD1 | TRBV7-2 | CASSWDREGSDTQYF | TGTGCCAGCAGCTGGGACAGGGAAGGTTCAGATACGCAGTATTTT
TRBJ2-7 | few | - | TRBV11-3 | CASSPIRPEQYF | TGTGCCAGCAGCCCTATCCGTCCCGAGCAGTACTTC
TRBJ1-4 | once | TRBD1 | TRBV6-5 | CASSKRDREYKLFF | TGTGCCAGCAGTAAACGGGACAGGGAATACAAACTGTTTTTT
TRBJ1-5 | few | TRBD1 | TRBV30 | CAWSLLQGDGQPQHF | TGTGCCTGGAGTTTGTTACAGGGGGACGGTCAGCCCCAGCATTTT
TRBJ2-5 | - | TRBD2 | TRBV7-7 | CASSPLEAGGGARETQYF | TGTGCCAGCAGCCCCCTAGAAGCGGGAGGAGGGGCCAGAGAGACCCAGTACTTC
TRBJ2-3 | - | TRBD2 | TRBV28 | CASSPWTSGRRRERTDTQYF | TGTGCCAGCAGTCCATGGACTAGCGGGAGGAGGAGGGAGAGGACAGATACGCAGTATTTT
TRBJ1-1 | - | - | TRBV12-3/TRBV12-4 | CASSPDSHTEAFF | TGTGCCAGCAGTCCAGACAGCCACACTGAAGCTTTCTTT